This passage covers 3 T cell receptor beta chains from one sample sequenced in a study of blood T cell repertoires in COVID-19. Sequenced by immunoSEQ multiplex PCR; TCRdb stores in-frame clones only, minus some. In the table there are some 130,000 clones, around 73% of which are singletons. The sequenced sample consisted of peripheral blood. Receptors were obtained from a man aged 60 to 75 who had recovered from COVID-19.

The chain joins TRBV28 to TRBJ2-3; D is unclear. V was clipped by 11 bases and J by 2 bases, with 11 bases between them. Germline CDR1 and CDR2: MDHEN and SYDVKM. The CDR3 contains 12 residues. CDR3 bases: TGTGCCTGTTCAGGAATCACAGATACGCAGTATTTT. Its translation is CACSGITDTQYF.

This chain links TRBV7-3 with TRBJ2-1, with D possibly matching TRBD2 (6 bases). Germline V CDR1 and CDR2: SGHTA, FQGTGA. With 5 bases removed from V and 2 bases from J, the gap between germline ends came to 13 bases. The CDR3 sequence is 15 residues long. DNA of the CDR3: TGTGCCAGCAGCCTAAGCGGGCATCCCTACAATGAGCAGTTCTTC. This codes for CASSLSGHPYNEQFF.

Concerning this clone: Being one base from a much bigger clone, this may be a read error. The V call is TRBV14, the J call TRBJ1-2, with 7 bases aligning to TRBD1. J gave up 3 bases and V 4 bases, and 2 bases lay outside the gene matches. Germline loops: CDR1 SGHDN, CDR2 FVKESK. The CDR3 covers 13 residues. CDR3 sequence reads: CASSPGTDYGYTF. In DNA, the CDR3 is TGTGCCAGCAGCCCCGGGACAGACTATGGCTACACCTTC. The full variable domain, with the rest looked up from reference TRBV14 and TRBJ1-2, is EAGVTQFPSHSVIEKGQTVTLRCDPISGHDNLYWYRRVMGKEIKFLLHFVKESKQDESGMPNNRFLAERTGGTYSTLKVQPAELEDSGVYFCASSPGTDYGYTFGSGTRLTVV.